This T cell receptor beta chain was obtained from a study of shared clonotypes between healthy human individuals. For every subset, genomic DNA was evenly distributed across several immunoSEQ plates. The table came from immunoSEQ multiplex PCR; TCRdb's copy has only in-frame clones and leaves some out. Of around 700,000 clones in the sample, around 72% were seen once. CDR1 is SGDLS and CDR2 is YYNGEE in the germline V gene. V lost 0 bases and J 0 bases, leaving 12 bases between the germline ends. The CDR3 extends over 17 amino acids. V gene TRBV9 combines with J gene TRBJ1-4, with D hard to call. The sample consisted of memory CD4+ T cells sorted from blood. Documented subset: CD45RA-negative fraction. The receptor was isolated from a woman aged 30 to 39 in good health. The CDR3 DNA sequence: TGTGCCAGCAGCGTAGATATGGGAATTGCAACTAATGAAAAACTGTTTTTT. The encoded protein is CASSVDMGIATNEKLFF.